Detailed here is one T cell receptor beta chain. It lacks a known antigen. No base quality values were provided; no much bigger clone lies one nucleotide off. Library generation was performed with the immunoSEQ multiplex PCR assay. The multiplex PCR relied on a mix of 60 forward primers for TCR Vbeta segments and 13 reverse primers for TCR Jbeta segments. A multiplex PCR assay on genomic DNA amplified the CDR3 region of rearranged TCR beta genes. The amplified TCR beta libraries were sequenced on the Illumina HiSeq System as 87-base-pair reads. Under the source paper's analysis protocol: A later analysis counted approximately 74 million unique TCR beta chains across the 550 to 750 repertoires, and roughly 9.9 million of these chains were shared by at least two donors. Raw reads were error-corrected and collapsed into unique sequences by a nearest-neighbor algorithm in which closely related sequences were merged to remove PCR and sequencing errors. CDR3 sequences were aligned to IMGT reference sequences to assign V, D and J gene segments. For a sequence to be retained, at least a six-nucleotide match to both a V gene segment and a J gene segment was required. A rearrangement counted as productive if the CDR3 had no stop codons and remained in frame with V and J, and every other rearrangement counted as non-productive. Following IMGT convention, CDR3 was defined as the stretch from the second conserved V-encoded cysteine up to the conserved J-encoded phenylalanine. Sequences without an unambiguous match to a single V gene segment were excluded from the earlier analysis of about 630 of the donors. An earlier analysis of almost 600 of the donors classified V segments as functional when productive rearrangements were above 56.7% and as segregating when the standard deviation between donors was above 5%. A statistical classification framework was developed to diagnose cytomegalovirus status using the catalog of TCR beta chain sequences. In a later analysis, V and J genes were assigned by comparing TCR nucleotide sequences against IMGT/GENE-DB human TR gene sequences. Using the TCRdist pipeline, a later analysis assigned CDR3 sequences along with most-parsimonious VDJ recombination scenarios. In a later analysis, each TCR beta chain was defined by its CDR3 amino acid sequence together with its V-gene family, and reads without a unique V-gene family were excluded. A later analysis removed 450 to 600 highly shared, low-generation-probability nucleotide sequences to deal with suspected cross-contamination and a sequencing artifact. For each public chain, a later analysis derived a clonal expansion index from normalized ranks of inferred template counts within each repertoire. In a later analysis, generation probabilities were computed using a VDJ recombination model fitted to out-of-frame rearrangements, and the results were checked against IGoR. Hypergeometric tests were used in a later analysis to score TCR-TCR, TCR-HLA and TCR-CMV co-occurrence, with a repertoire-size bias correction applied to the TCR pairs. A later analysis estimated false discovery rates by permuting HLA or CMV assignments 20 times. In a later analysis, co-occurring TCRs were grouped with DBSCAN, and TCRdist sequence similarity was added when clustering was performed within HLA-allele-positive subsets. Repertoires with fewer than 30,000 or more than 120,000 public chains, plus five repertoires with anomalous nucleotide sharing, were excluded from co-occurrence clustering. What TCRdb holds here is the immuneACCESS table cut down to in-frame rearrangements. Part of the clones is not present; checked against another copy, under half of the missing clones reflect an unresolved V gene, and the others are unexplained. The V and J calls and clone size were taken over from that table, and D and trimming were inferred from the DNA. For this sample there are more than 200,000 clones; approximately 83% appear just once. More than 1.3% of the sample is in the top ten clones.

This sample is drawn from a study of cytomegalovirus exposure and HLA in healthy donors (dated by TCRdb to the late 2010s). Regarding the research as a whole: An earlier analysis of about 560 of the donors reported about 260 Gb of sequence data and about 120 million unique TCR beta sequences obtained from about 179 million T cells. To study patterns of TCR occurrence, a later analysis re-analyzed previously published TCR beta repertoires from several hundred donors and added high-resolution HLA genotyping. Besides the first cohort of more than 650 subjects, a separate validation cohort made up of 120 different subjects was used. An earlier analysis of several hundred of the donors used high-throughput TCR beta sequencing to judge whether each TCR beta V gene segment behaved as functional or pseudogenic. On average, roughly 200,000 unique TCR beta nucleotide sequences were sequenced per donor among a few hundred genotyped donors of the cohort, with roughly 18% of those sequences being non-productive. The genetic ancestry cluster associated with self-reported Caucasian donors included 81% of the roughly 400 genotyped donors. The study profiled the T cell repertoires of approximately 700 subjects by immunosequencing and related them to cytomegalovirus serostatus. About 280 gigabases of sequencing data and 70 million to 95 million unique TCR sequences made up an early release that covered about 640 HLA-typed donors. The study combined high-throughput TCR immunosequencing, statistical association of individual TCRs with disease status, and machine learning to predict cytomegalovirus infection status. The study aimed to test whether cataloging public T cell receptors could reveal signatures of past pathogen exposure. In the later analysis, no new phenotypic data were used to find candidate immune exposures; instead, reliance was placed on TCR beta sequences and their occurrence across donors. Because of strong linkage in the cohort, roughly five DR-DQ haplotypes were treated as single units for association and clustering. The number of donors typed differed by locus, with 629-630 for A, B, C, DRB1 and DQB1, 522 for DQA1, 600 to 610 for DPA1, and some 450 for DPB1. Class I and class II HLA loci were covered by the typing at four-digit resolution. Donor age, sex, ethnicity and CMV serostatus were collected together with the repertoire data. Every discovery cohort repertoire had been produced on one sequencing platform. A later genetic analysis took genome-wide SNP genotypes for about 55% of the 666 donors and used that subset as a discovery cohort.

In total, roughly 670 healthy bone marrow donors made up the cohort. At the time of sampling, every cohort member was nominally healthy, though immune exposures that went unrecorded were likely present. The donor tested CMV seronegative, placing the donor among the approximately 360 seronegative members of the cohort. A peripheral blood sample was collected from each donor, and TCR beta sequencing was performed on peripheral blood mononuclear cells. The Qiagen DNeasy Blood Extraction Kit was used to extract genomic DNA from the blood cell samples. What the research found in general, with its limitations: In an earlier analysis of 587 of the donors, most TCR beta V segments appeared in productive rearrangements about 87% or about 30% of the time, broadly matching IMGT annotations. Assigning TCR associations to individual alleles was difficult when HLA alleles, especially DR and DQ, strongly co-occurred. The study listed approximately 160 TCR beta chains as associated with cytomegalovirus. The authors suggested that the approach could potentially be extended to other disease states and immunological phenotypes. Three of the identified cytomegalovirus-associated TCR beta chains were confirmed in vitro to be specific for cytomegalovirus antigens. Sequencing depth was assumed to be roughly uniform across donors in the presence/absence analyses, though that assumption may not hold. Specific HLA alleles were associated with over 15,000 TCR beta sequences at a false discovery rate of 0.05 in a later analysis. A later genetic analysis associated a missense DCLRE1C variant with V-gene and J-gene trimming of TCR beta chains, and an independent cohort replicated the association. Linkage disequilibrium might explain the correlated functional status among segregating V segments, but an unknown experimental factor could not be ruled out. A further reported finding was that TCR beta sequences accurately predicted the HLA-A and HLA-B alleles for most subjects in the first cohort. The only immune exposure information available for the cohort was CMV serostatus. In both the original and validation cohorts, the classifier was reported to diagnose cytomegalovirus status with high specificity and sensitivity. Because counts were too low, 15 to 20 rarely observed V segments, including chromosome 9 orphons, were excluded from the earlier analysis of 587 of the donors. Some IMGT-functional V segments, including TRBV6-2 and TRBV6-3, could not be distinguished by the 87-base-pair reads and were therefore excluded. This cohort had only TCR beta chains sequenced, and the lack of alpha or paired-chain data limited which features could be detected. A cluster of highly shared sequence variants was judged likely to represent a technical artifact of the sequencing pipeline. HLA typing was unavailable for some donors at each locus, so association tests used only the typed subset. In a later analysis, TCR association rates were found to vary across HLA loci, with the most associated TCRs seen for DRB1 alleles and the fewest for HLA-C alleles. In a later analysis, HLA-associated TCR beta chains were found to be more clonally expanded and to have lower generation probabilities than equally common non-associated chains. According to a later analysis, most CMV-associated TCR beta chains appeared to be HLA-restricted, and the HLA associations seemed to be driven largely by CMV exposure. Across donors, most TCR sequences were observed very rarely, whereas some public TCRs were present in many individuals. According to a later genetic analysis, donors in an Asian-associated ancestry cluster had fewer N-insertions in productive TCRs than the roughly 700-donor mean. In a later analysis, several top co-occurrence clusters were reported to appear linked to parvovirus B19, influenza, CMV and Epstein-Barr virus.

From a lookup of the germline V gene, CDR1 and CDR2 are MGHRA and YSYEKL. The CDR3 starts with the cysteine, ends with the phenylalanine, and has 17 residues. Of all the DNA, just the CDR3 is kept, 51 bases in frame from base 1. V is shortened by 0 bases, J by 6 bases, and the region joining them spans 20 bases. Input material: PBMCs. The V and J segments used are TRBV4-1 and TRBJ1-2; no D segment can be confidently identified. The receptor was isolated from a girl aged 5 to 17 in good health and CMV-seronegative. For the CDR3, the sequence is CASSQDLHQTDFNGYTF. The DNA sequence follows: TGCGCCAGCAGCCAAGATCTTCACCAGACCGACTTTAATGGCTACACCTTC.